This TCR beta chain was retrieved from a study of blood T cell repertoires in COVID-19. The wider study: In each case, the material was cDNA or gDNA derived from T cells, B-cell-depleted T cells, or PBMCs.

As originally analysed: Using reference gene primer amplification, nucleated cell counts were estimated. Generated by immunoSEQ multiplex PCR, the TCRdb table keeps only in-frame clones and is missing some. The V and J calls and clone size come from that table; D and trimming were worked out from the DNA. The sample shows roughly 15,000 clones, 76% of them seen only once. CDR3 length: 14 residues. Unmatched junction bases numbered 7, after V lost 4 bases and J lost 5 bases. Germline CDR1 and CDR2: SGHRS and YFSETQ. The material sequenced was peripheral blood. This TCR came from a man between 65 and 85 years old with active or convalescent COVID-19. The gene calls are TRBV5-1 and TRBJ2-5; 8 nucleotides align to TRBD1. The chain's CDR3 is CASSDTGGGETQYF. The CDR3 nucleotides are TGCGCCAGCAGCGACACAGGGGGTGGGGAGACCCAGTACTTC.